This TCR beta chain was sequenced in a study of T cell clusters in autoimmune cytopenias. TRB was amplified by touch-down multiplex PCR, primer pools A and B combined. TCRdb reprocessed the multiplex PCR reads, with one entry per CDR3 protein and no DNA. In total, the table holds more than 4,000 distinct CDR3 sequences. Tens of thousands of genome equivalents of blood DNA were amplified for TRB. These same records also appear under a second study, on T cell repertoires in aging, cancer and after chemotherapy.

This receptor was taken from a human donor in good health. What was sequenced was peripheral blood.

The CDR3 reads CATKRLGGPDTQYF. The chain carries TRBV6-5 and TRBJ2-3; TCRdb reports TRBD2, a call that lacks DNA to check it against. Germline-derived CDR1 and CDR2 are MNHEY and SVGAGI. The CDR3 consists of 14 residues.